The clone carrying this T cell receptor (beta chain) turned up a few times. Antigen: not known. The record originates from a study of T cell repertoires in cytomegalovirus infection. Whole-study context: CMV epitopes that were recently identified and HLA-C-restricted were used alongside well-studied HLA-B-restricted ones. Indications of both CMV infection and matching HLA type were provided by public TCR beta signatures.

Trimming shortened V by 8 bases and J by 5 bases, and 9 bases separated the two germline ends. The CDR3 has 11 residues. Germline CDR1 reads MNHNS; CDR2 reads SASEGT. Study conclusions and caveats: CMV carriers having the relevant HLA were flagged by cumulative public TCR beta family frequency. Across the ex vivo response, the dominant clonotypes were HLA-C-restricted CMV-specific TCR beta clonotypes.

MiXCR, applied by TCRdb to the reads, yields one record per CDR3 protein. The sample gives about 920,000 distinct CDR3 sequences, roughly 31% of which show up once; roughly 12% is in the top ten. This specimen was cultured CD8+ T cells from PBMCs, taken from culture after CMV antigen stimulation. The TCR was taken from a human donor in good health (CMV status not recorded). Some clones in this sample may be carry-over from other donors' samples. The chain carries TRBV6-1 and TRBJ2-5; D is tentatively TRBD1 or TRBD2 (5 bases each). The CDR3 coding sequence is TGTGCCAGCCAGGGAGCGGAGACCCAGTACTTC. Translation gives CASQGAETQYF.